This entry lists 26 T cell receptor beta chains sequenced from one sample in a study of cytomegalovirus exposure and HLA in healthy donors (dated by TCRdb to about 2017). The library was generated by the immunoSEQ multiplex PCR assay. For the multiplex PCR, a mixture combining 60 forward primers for TCR Vbeta segments and 13 reverse primers for TCR Jbeta segments was used. Not all clones reach the TCRdb copy of this immuneACCESS table, which keeps in-frame sequences only. Checked studies attribute under half of the gap to unresolved V genes and leave the rest unexplained. The sample data list under 150,000 clones, and 70% to 85% of these were observed just once. Of the sample, approximately 1% falls within the top ten clones. Sequenced material: PBMCs. These receptor sequences come from a boy between 10 and 17 years old in good health and CMV-seronegative.

J is TRBJ2-7 and V is TRBV30; D is uncertain. This CDR3 is 12 amino acids long. CDR1 GTSNPN and CDR2 SVGIG come from the germline V gene (reference sequence). Trimming removed 2 bases at V and 2 bases at J, with 7 bases between. The CDR3 here is CAWSSPTYEQYF. The CDR3 DNA is TGTGCCTGGAGTTCGCCTACCTACGAGCAGTACTTC.

V usage is TRBV11-2 and J usage is TRBJ1-3; the D gene is possibly TRBD1 (6 bases). Germline values: CDR1 SGHAT, CDR2 FQNNGV. Trimming took 5 bases from V and 3 from J, leaving 14 bases between them. The CDR3 has 15 amino acids. CDR3 protein: CASSAGVGYGNTIYF. The DNA of the CDR3 is TGTGCCAGCAGCGCAGGGGTAGGATATGGAAACACCATATATTTT. Based on the CDR3 plus reference TRBV11-2 and TRBJ1-3, the full variable domain is EAGVAQSPRYKIIEKRQSVAFWCNPISGHATLYWYQQILGQGPKLLIQFQNNGVVDDSQLPKDRFSAERLKGVDSTLKIQPAKLEDSAVYLCASSAGVGYGNTIYFGEGSWLTVV.

This chain joins TRBV11-3 and TRBJ2-3, with D possibly TRBD2 on 6 matching bases. CDR1 is SGHNT and CDR2 is YENEEA in the germline V gene. The length of the CDR3 is 14 residues. Trimming removed 0 bases at V and 8 bases at J, with 12 bases between. The CDR3 bases are TGTGCCAGCAGCTTAGAGGGTTTCGGGGGTACGCAGTATTTT. This translates into CASSLEGFGGTQYF.

The chain couples TRBV7-2 to TRBJ2-3; no reliable D call. Germline CDR1 and CDR2: SGHTA and FQGNSA. The V end lost 5 bases, the J end lost 2 bases, and 11 bases lay between the germline ends. The CDR3 sequence is 14 residues long. Written as DNA, the CDR3 is TGTGCCAGCAGCCCCGCTACCTTCACAGATACGCAGTATTTT. It specifies CASSPATFTDTQYF.

This clone was counted between two and nine times. V is TRBV9 and J is TRBJ1-5; a possible D gene is TRBD1 (6 bases). Deletions cut 3 bases from V and 6 bases from J, with 13 bases between. The germline CDR1 and CDR2 sequences are SGDLS and YYNGEE. The CDR3 has 14 residues. The CDR3 DNA reads as TGTGCCAGCAGCGCAGAGGGGGTAAGTCAGCCCCAGCATTTT. Translated: CASSAEGVSQPQHF.

V is TRBV25-1 and J is TRBJ1-2; the D is unclear. The CDR3 runs 17 residues. Germline V lookup: CDR1 MGHDK, CDR2 SYGVNS. V dropped 1 base and J dropped 6 bases, with 21 bases sitting between them. CDR3 in DNA: TGTGCCAGCAGTGAATCTAGGAAGATAGTCGATCCCGATGGCTACACCTTC. Protein product: CASSESRKIVDPDGYTF.

The V gene is TRBV30, the J gene TRBJ1-2; 12 bases are shared with TRBD1. The germline gives CDR1 GTSNPN, CDR2 SVGIG (reference sequence). The CDR3 is 14 residues long. V shed 3 bases and J 6 bases; nucleotides not matched to a gene: 5. The CDR3 is CAWSLGTGGDGYTF. DNA for the CDR3: TGTGCCTGGAGCTTAGGGACAGGGGGCGATGGCTACACCTTC.

The chain carries TRBV19 and TRBJ1-2; possible D gene TRBD1, 6 bases. This CDR3 is built from 15 residues. CDR1 LNHDA and CDR2 SQIVND come from the germline V gene (reference sequence). Trimming took off 5 bases at V and 4 bases at J, with 17 bases between the two ends. The CDR3 region is CASSGEGGIGYGYTF. In DNA form, the CDR3 reads TGTGCCAGTAGTGGCGAAGGGGGAATAGGCTATGGCTACACCTTC.

The genes are TRBV10-3 and TRBJ2-2; D is ambiguous. The V gene's germline CDR1 is ENHRY and CDR2 SYGVKD. Trimming shortened V by 7 bases and J by 4 bases, and 16 bases separated the two germline ends. This CDR3 has 15 residues. Here the CDR3 DNA reads TGTGCCATCACCCCCGGGTCCTCGGGCACCGGGGAGCTGTTTTTT. The encoded protein is CAITPGSSGTGELFF.

This clone appeared once. The chain joins TRBV19 to TRBJ2-7; the D gene is possibly TRBD1 (6 bases). Germline loops: CDR1 LNHDA, CDR2 SQIVND (reference sequence). This CDR3 contains 14 residues. Trimming cost V 10 bases and J 6 bases, with 22 bases left between them. CDR3 protein: CATGIGTLFGEQYF. The CDR3 nucleotides are TGTGCCACTGGCATCGGGACACTTTTCGGCGAGCAGTACTTC.

This chain connects TRBV5-6 to TRBJ2-7; 8 bases are shared with TRBD1. This CDR3 has 14 amino acids. The junction had 2 bases not matched to a gene; V was cut back by 0 bases and J by 3 bases. Germline V gene sequence: CDR1 SGHDT, CDR2 YYEEEE. The CDR3 is CASSLGQGLYEQYF. In DNA form, the CDR3 reads TGTGCCAGCAGCTTGGGACAGGGGCTCTACGAGCAGTACTTC.

This chain connects TRBV7-8 to TRBJ1-1; D perhaps matches TRBD1 (5 bases). Germline-derived CDR1 and CDR2 are SGHVS and FQNEAQ. The CDR3 extends over 13 amino acids. Trimming removed 5 bases at V and 6 bases at J, with 13 bases between. The CDR3: CASSDGGGAEAFF. CDR3 nucleotide sequence: TGTGCCAGCAGCGACGGTGGGGGGGCTGAAGCTTTCTTT.

The V call is TRBV30, the J call TRBJ2-1, with 8 bases identical to TRBD2. CDR1 is GTSNPN and CDR2 is SVGIG in the germline V gene (reference sequence). This CDR3 has 13 residues. V shed 3 bases and J 8 bases; nucleotides not matched to a gene: 6. CDR3: CAWSHGTRYEQFF. The CDR3, as DNA: TGTGCCTGGAGCCACGGGACTAGGTATGAGCAGTTCTTC. Full variable domain (rest looked up from reference TRBV30 and TRBJ2-1): SQTIHQWPATLVQPVGSPLSLECTVEGTSNPNLYWYRQAAGRGLQLLFYSVGIGQISSEVPQNLSASRPQDRQFILSSKKLLLSDSGFYLCAWSHGTRYEQFFGPGTRLTVL.

The chain couples TRBV19 to TRBJ1-1; 7 nucleotides agree with TRBD1. The germline V gene has CDR1 LNHDA and CDR2 SQIVND (reference sequence). The V and J ends lost 5 bases and 6 bases, in that order; junction bases with no gene match: 6. The CDR3 covers 13 residues. The CDR3: CASSPTDRAEAFF. DNA for the CDR3: TGTGCCAGTAGTCCGACCGACAGGGCTGAAGCTTTCTTT.

V and J are TRBV29-1 and TRBJ1-2; D remains unclear. Germline-derived CDR1 and CDR2 are SQVTM and ANQGSEA. Deletions cut 0 bases from V and 4 bases from J, with 9 bases between. This CDR3 has 13 amino acids. The chain's CDR3 is CSVEEEQLYGYTF. The CDR3 region has the DNA TGCAGCGTTGAAGAGGAGCAACTCTATGGCTACACCTTC.

This chain uses TRBV7-9 with TRBJ1-1, with 8 bases fitting TRBD1. J gave up 8 bases and V 4 bases, and 6 bases lay outside the gene matches. The CDR3 length is 13 residues. The germline V gene encodes CDR1 SEHNR and CDR2 FQNEAQ (reference sequence). The DNA of the CDR3 is TGTGCCAGCAGCTGGACAGGGCAGCGGGAAGCTTTCTTT. Its protein product is CASSWTGQREAFF.

This rearrangement joins TRBV5-4 to TRBJ2-1; D is unclear. This CDR3 comprises 16 residues. Germline V lookup: CDR1 SGHNT, CDR2 YYREEE (reference sequence). Between the trimmed V and J ends, which lost 1 base and 0 bases, there was a span of 11 bases. The CDR3 reads CASSLRAKSSYNEQFF. Here the CDR3 DNA reads TGTGCCAGCAGCTTGCGCGCGAAGAGCTCCTACAATGAGCAGTTCTTC.

V and J are TRBV11-3 and TRBJ2-7, with D perhaps TRBD1 (5 bases). CDR1 is SGHNT and CDR2 is YENEEA in the germline V gene. Trimming left V 3 bases short and J 3 bases short, with 15 bases between. This CDR3 has 15 residues. The DNA for the CDR3 is TGTGCCAGCAGCTTGATGGCAGGGTCCGACTACGAGCAGTACTTC. This sequence encodes CASSLMAGSDYEQYF.

The rearrangement joins TRBV10-3 to TRBJ1-4; no firm D call. CDR1 and CDR2 (germline): ENHRY, SYGVKD. Trimming left V 5 bases short and J 3 bases short, with 4 bases between. This CDR3 spans 12 amino acids. The CDR3: CAISSPNEKLFF. DNA for the CDR3: TGTGCCATCAGTAGCCCTAATGAAAAACTGTTTTTT.

There are a few counts of this clone. The chain carries TRBV30 and TRBJ1-2; no firm D call. Trimming pared 0 bases from V and 5 bases from J, leaving 13 bases between. Germline V lookup: CDR1 GTSNPN, CDR2 SVGIG (reference sequence). The CDR3 loop spans 14 amino acids. Here the CDR3 DNA reads TGTGCCTGGAGTGTGACGGGTCTGGGTTATGGCTACACCTTC. This gives the protein CAWSVTGLGYGYTF.

The J gene is TRBJ2-3, the V gene TRBV30; D not resolved. The CDR3 extends over 11 amino acids. V was cut by 1 base and J by 8 bases, with 7 bases left in between. CDR1 is GTSNPN, CDR2 SVGIG, per germline (reference sequence). CDR3 sequence (DNA): TGTGCCTGGAGTGCCCCGGGTACGCAGTATTTT. It encodes CAWSAPGTQYF. Together with reference TRBV30 and TRBJ2-3, the CDR3 gives the full variable domain: SQTIHQWPATLVQPVGSPLSLECTVEGTSNPNLYWYRQAAGRGLQLLFYSVGIGQISSEVPQNLSASRPQDRQFILSSKKLLLSDSGFYLCAWSAPGTQYFGPGTRLTVL.

The CDR3 spells CASSPVQGPIYF. The CDR3 coding sequence is TGTGCCAGCAGCCCGGTCCAGGGGCCCATATATTTT. The V gene is TRBV11-2, the J gene TRBJ1-3; tentative D call: TRBD1 (6 bases). V was cut by 5 bases and J by 11 bases, with 13 bases left in between. This CDR3 is 12 amino acids long. Germline V lookup: CDR1 SGHAT, CDR2 FQNNGV.

The chain is built from TRBV28 and TRBJ2-7, with 11 bases matching TRBD2. CDR3 length equals 16 residues. Germline loops: CDR1 MDHEN, CDR2 SYDVKM. The trim removed 3 bases at V and 4 bases at J, leaving 8 bases unmatched. The CDR3 is CASSLGPGTSGYEQYF. The CDR3 DNA reads as TGTGCCAGCAGTTTGGGCCCCGGGACTAGCGGTTACGAGCAGTACTTC.

CDR3: CASSPVLRRVYNEQFF. The CDR3 DNA follows: TGTGCCAGCAGCCCAGTCCTCAGGCGGGTCTACAATGAGCAGTTCTTC. The chain joins TRBV5-6 to TRBJ2-1, with D possibly being TRBD2 (5 bases). Trimming cost V 4 bases and J 3 bases, with 17 bases left between them. The CDR3 extends over 16 amino acids. Germline CDR1 is SGHDT and CDR2 is YYEEEE.

V gene TRBV5-8 combines with J gene TRBJ2-7; 12 bases line up with TRBD2. V gave up 5 bases and J gave up 6 bases; unmatched junction bases: 9. This CDR3 spans 15 amino acids. Germline CDR1 and CDR2: SGHTS and YDEGEE. The CDR3 DNA reads as TGTGCCAGCAGACCCCGACTAGCGGGAGTTCGCGAGCAGTACTTC. Its translation: CASRPRLAGVREQYF.

This chain connects TRBV9 to TRBJ1-1; TRBD1 is a possible D gene (6 bases). V lost 0 bases and J 3 bases, leaving 6 bases between the germline ends. The CDR3 runs 13 residues. Per germline, CDR1 SGDLS and CDR2 YYNGEE. The CDR3 here is CASSVGTDTEAFF. CDR3 DNA sequence: TGTGCCAGCAGCGTAGGGACAGACACTGAAGCTTTCTTT.